The clone carrying this T cell receptor (beta chain) was recorded a few times. Its antigen is unknown. This entry belongs to a study of read filtering for tumor transcriptome and immune sequencing. Across the whole study: About 8 patients were R-ISS I, around 15 were R-ISS II, 7 were R-ISS III. DNase treatment preceded whole-transcriptome library preparation. Notes on the study in general: Dropping single-read clonotypes raised IR-seq and RNA-seq shared-clonotype correlation.

Molecular barcoded adaptors covering alpha/delta and beta/gamma chains were used on roughly 400 ng RNA. One entry per CDR3 protein, called by TCRdb with MiXCR from the reads. The sample contains approximately 41,000 distinct CDR3 sequences, roughly 12% of which appear only once. The germline V gene has CDR1 SGHTA and CDR2 FQGNSA. The length of the CDR3 is 12 residues. V was clipped by 8 bases and J by 4 bases, with 10 bases between them. This clonotype was sampled from a donor at least 40 years old with multiple myeloma. The genes are TRBV7-2 and TRBJ2-3; no definite D call. Specimen: a population of CD138-negative cells sorted from bone marrow. The DNA of the CDR3 is TGTGCCAGCGGCCAACTGGCAGATACGCAGTATTTT. Translated: CASGQLADTQYF. Together with reference TRBV7-2 and TRBJ2-3, the CDR3 gives the full variable domain: GAGVSQSPSNKVTEKGKDVELRCDPISGHTALYWYRQSLGQGLEFLIYFQGNSAPDKSGLPSDRFSAERTGGSVSTLTIQRTQQEDSAVYLCASGQLADTQYFGPGTRLTVL.